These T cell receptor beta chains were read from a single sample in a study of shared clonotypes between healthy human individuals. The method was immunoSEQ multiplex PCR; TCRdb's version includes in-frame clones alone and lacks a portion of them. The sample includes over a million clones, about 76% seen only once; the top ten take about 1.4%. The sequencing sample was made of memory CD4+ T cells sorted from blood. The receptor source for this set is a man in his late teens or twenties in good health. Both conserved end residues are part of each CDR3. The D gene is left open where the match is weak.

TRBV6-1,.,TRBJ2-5,CASTATVPSVGSQYF
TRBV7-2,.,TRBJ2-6,CASSLKGARRSSGANVLTF
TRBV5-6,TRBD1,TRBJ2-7,CASSKLGTGAYEQYF
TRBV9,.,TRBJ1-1,CASSSRQYMNTEAFF
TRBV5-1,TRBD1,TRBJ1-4,CASSQGQLNEKLFF
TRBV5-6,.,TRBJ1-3,CASSPVGGSGNTIYF
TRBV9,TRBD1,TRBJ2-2,CASSVSTGANTGELFF
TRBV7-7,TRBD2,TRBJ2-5,CASSPGGGIQETQYF
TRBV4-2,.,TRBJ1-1,CASSLGGMGTEAFF
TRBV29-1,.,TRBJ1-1,CSVKNLNTEAFF
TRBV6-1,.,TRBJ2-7,CASTEAALGGPSSKQYF
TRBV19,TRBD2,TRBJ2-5,CASRWGAGGETQYF
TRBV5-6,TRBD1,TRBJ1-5,CASSSRDSYSQPQHF
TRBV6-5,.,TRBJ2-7,CASSYSTQPISYEQYF
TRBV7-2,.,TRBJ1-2,CASSPGVGYYGYTF
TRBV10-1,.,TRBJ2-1,CAGDDGQSNEQFF
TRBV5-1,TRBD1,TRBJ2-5,CASSLGQGQETQYF
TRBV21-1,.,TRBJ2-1,CASSITAYSSSYNEQFF
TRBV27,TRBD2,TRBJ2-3,CASSLRGGDTDTQYF
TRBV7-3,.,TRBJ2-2,CASSIQPFTGFKANTGELFF
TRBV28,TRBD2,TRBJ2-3,CASSFASGGLDTQYF
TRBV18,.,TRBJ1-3,CASSPRETSGNTIYF
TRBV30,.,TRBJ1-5,CAWSLGQSNQPQHF
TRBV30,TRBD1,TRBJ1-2,CAWDRGTYGYTF
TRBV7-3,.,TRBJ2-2,CASSSTLEGTGELFF
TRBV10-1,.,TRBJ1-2,CASSENKFYGYTF
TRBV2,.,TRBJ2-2,CASSEAPLRATGELFF
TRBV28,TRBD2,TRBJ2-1,CASSPWTSGAYNEQFF
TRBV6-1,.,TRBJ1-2,CANSPGGGSYGYTF
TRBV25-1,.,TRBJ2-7,CASTNSYEQYF
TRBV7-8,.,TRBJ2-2,CASRAAGLRNTGELFF
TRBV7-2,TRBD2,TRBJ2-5,CASSLAGGPSETQYF
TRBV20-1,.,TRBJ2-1,CSARVTMRQFF
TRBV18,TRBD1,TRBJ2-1,CASSPGQGQGLEQFF
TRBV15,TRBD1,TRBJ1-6,CATSRFPGQGGSPLHF
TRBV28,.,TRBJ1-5,CASSFARVPNQPQHF
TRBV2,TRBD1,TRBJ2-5,CASRPHRGSETQYF
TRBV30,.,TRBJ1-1,CAWKVAGRGAEAFF
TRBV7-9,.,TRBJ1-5,CASSLYQGSNNQPQHF
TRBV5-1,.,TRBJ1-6,CASSLQEVVRNSPLHF
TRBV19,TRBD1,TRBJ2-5,CASSPGTGSETQYF
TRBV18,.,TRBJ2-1,CASSPSQSNEQFF
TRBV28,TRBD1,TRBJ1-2,CASSLTGGVGYTF
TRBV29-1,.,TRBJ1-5,CSVELAPGGNQPQHF
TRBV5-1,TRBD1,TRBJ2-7,CASSPQGATYEQYF
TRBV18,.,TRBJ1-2,CASSRVERQNNYGYTF
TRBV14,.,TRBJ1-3,CASSQDPLPPIYF
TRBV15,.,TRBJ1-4,CATSRVPPATNEKLFF
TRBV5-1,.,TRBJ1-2,CASSLDTGSNYGYTF
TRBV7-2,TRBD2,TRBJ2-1,CASSLAWSSGGYNEQFF
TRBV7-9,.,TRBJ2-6,CASSLGAMRAGANVLTF